One and the same sample provided the 16 T cell receptor beta chains below, sequenced in a study of blood T cell repertoires in COVID-19. Repertoires were generated with immunoSEQ multiplex PCR, while TCRdb's copy carries only in-frame clones and drops some. The table lists about 500,000 clones, roughly nine tenths of them singletons. The specimen was peripheral blood. These receptors were obtained from a man between 18 and 35 years old with COVID-19, enrolled during active disease.

The rearrangement links TRBV14 to TRBJ2-1; D uncertain. The CDR3 length is 11 residues. The V end lost 8 bases, the J end lost 6 bases, and 8 bases lay between the germline ends. The germline V gene has CDR1 SGHDN and CDR2 FVKESK. CDR3 in amino acids: CASGRGNEQFF. As DNA, the CDR3 is TGTGCCAGCGGTCGAGGCAATGAGCAGTTCTTC.

This CDR3 is CASRPGLAGAGELFF. CDR3 coding DNA: TGTGCCAGCAGGCCGGGACTAGCGGGCGCCGGGGAGCTGTTTTTT. The chain recombines TRBV6-5 with TRBJ2-2; 12 bases fit TRBD2. V shed 6 bases, J shed 6 bases, and the junction held 5 bases outside the gene matches. The CDR3 extends over 15 amino acids. Per germline, CDR1 MNHEY and CDR2 SVGAGI.

This clone has only one observation. J is TRBJ2-4 and V is TRBV19; TRBD2 matches 7 bases. The CDR3 length is 17 residues. Germline loops: CDR1 LNHDA, CDR2 SQIVND (reference sequence). V gave up 5 bases and J gave up 5 bases; unmatched junction bases: 15. CDR3 bases: TGTGCCAGTAGTCCCTCTGGGACTAATCTAGTGGAAAACATTCAGTACTTC. This sequence encodes CASSPSGTNLVENIQYF.

The chain couples TRBV20-1 to TRBJ2-5, with TRBD2 matching 9 bases. This CDR3 region has 14 residues. The ends lost 3 bases at V and 1 base at J; junction bases unmatched: 3. The germline CDR1 and CDR2 sequences are DFQATT and SNEGSKA (reference sequence). The CDR3 reads CSASSREGQETQYF. Written as DNA, the CDR3 is TGCAGTGCTAGTTCGCGGGAGGGCCAAGAGACCCAGTACTTC.

V usage is TRBV7-2 and J usage is TRBJ2-4; 10 nucleotides align to TRBD2. This CDR3 comprises 17 residues. CDR1 and CDR2 (germline): SGHTA, FQGNSA. J lost 1 base, V lost 2 bases, and 5 bases had no gene match. CDR3 bases: TGTGCCAGCAGCTTACCAGGACTAGCGGTTGCCAAAAACATTCAGTACTTC. It translates to CASSLPGLAVAKNIQYF. Based on the CDR3 plus reference TRBV7-2 and TRBJ2-4, the full variable domain is GAGVSQSPSNKVTEKGKDVELRCDPISGHTALYWYRQSLGQGLEFLIYFQGNSAPDKSGLPSDRFSAERTGGSVSTLTIQRTQQEDSAVYLCASSLPGLAVAKNIQYFGAGTRLSVL.

The V call is TRBV7-8, the J call TRBJ2-3; 12 nucleotides agree with TRBD2. This CDR3 is built from 16 residues. With V trimmed by 1 base and J by 4 bases, 3 bases remained unmatched. Germline CDR1 and CDR2: SGHVS and FQNEAQ. Written as DNA, the CDR3 is TGTGCCAGCAGCTTAGGACTAGCGGGAGTACCAGATACGCAGTATTTT. Translation gives CASSLGLAGVPDTQYF.

The chain is built from TRBV5-1 and TRBJ2-5, with 14 bases lining up with TRBD2. There are 16 residues in the CDR3. The trim removed 4 bases at V and 6 bases at J, leaving 8 bases unmatched. CDR1 is SGHRS and CDR2 is YFSETQ in the germline V gene. The CDR3 nucleotides are TGCGCCAGCAGCGCTACGACTAGCGGGGGGGCAAAGACCCAGTACTTC. The encoded protein is CASSATTSGGAKTQYF.

The V call is TRBV7-6, the J call TRBJ2-2; the D is unclear. This CDR3 comprises 16 residues. CDR1 is SGHVS, CDR2 FNYEAQ, per germline. V was shortened by 1 base and J by 1 base, with 10 bases between the two germline ends. In nucleotides, the CDR3 is TGTGCCAGCAGCTTAGGTTTCGCAGTGAACACCGGGGAGCTGTTTTTT. Protein: CASSLGFAVNTGELFF.

The chain combines TRBV6-2 or TRBV6-3 with TRBJ2-5; D might be TRBD2 (5 bases). The CDR3 is made up of 15 amino acids. V lost 5 bases to trimming and J lost 3 bases, with 16 bases between them. Germline V gene lookup returns CDR1 MNHEY and CDR2 SVGEGT. The CDR3 nucleotides read TGTGCCAGCAGTCCCTATGGACGGGGAGAAGAGACCCAGTACTTC. Amino acid sequence: CASSPYGRGEETQYF.

The chain combines TRBV28 with TRBJ2-3; 8 positions agree with TRBD2. Germline assignment: CDR1 MDHEN and CDR2 SYDVKM. Unmatched junction bases numbered 7, after V lost 4 bases and J lost 4 bases. The CDR3 totals 15 residues. CDR3 DNA: TGTGCCAGCAGTTGGGCGACTAGCGAAGCAGATACGCAGTATTTT. It yields the protein CASSWATSEADTQYF.

This clone occurred once. V and J are TRBV19 and TRBJ2-1, with D unclear. CDR3 size: 13 residues. V dropped 9 bases and J dropped 6 bases, with 15 bases sitting between them. The germline gives CDR1 LNHDA, CDR2 SQIVND (reference sequence). The CDR3 region is CASTLNSANEQFF. CDR3 nucleotide sequence: TGTGCCAGCACACTCAACAGTGCCAATGAGCAGTTCTTC. The full variable domain, in which reference TRBV19 and TRBJ2-1 provide the parts outside the CDR3, is DGGITQSPKYLFRKEGQNVTLSCEQNLNHDAMYWYRQDPGQGLRLIYYSQIVNDFQKGDIAEGYSVSREKKESFPLTVTSAQKNPTAFYLCASTLNSANEQFFGPGTRLTVL.

The chain carries TRBV30 and TRBJ1-6, with D unresolved. Germline assignment: CDR1 GTSNPN and CDR2 SVGIG (reference sequence). This CDR3 is built from 15 residues. The V and J ends lost 4 bases and 0 bases respectively, with 10 bases between them. The chain's CDR3 is CAWTGRLSYNSPLHF. The CDR3, as DNA: TGTGCCTGGACGGGGAGGCTCTCCTATAATTCACCCCTCCACTTT.

The chain has TRBV6-1 and TRBJ2-5; D gene ambiguous. Trimming took off 3 bases at V and 4 bases at J, with 6 bases between the two ends. The CDR3 sequence is 12 residues long. The germline V gene has CDR1 MNHNS and CDR2 SASEGT. CDR3 in amino acids: CASSEQAETQYF. In nucleotides, the CDR3 is TGTGCCAGCAGTGAGCAGGCAGAGACCCAGTACTTC.

V is TRBV3-1 (or the pseudogene TRBV3-2) and J is TRBJ2-4; D is uncertain. Trimming took off 2 bases at V and 3 bases at J, with 29 bases between the two ends. This CDR3 contains 21 residues. Germline-derived CDR1 and CDR2 are LGHDT and YNNKEL (reference sequence). CDR3 DNA sequence: TGTGCCAGCAGCCAACGAAACCCCCGGCGGCTAACCAGCCATCTCAAAAACATTCAGTACTTC. Protein product: CASSQRNPRRLTSHLKNIQYF.

This clone appeared a few times. CDR3 in DNA: TGTGCCAGTAGTATAGGGCCTCGCGGAAGGCGGTCACCCCTCCACTTT. Translating it yields CASSIGPRGRRSPLHF. The chain uses TRBV19 and TRBJ1-6; D is unresolved. Per germline, CDR1 LNHDA and CDR2 SQIVND (reference sequence). This CDR3 comprises 16 residues. Deletions cut 1 base from V and 10 bases from J, with 17 bases between.

The chain uses TRBV5-4 and TRBJ1-2, with D tentatively TRBD1 (5 bases). Germline V CDR1 and CDR2: SGHNT, YYREEE (reference sequence). V was shortened by 4 bases and J by 3 bases, with 16 bases between the two germline ends. CDR3 length equals 15 residues. CDR3 protein: CASSPRELPYYGYTF. The CDR3, as DNA: TGTGCCAGCAGCCCCAGGGAATTGCCTTACTATGGCTACACCTTC.